The 16 T cell receptor beta chains below come from one sample, sequenced in a study of CD8+CD57+ T cells in acquired aplastic anemia. CDR3 and TCR beta VDJ profiling relied on genomic DNA as the template. TCRdb called the reads again in MiXCR, with one record for every CDR3 protein. Seen here are some 410,000 distinct CDR3 sequences, roughly 68% observed once, and the top ten hold 3.5% to 4.5%. Sequencing was performed on sorted CD4+, CD8+, or CD8+CD57+ T cells (not recorded which) from PBMCs. These receptors all stem from a human donor in good health, serving as a control.

A remark on this clonotype: Lacking the conserved final phenylalanine or tryptophan, this CDR3 likely reflects a read error. The DNA is left out, because the CDR3 cannot be placed on it with certainty; the CDR3 is given as TCRdb lists it. This sequence joins TRBV2 and TRBJ1-1. CDR1 is SNHLY and CDR2 is FYNNEI in the germline V gene. The CDR3 length equals 16 residues, ends included. The CDR3 reads CASSETGNSNSPLHFG.

Comment on this clonotype: The CDR3 does not close with the conserved phenylalanine or tryptophan, likely indicating a read error. It is unclear where the CDR3 begins or ends on the DNA, so no DNA is shown, and the CDR3 is as TCRdb lists it. This rearrangement joins TRBV10-3 to TRBJ1-2. Germline-derived CDR1 and CDR2 are ENHRY and SYGVKD. The CDR3 region is 14 residues in length, termini included. The CDR3 sequence: CAISEPDTNYGNTL.

The table lists this clonotype with a few counts. The rearrangement links TRBV7-9 to TRBJ2-1; D gene ambiguous. Per the germline V gene, CDR1 is SEHNR and CDR2 is FQNEAQ (reference sequence). The V gene lost 3 bases and the J gene lost 7 bases, with 4 bases spanning the gap. The CDR3 contains 11 residues. DNA of the CDR3: TGTGCCAGCAGCTTTGGGAATGAGCAGTTCTTC. It translates to CASSFGNEQFF.

In the case of this clonotype: One base away lies a much larger clone, so this may be a sequencing read error. This sequence joins TRBV4-2 and TRBJ1-4; D unclear. The CDR3 consists of 14 residues. Germline V lookup: CDR1 LGHNA, CDR2 YNFKEQ. Trimming took off 4 bases at V and 10 bases at J, with 16 bases between the two ends. CDR3 region: CASSPGTLKGKLFF. The CDR3 region has the DNA TGTGCCAGCAGCCCGGGAACCCTGAAGGGAAAACTGTTTTTT.

This sequence joins TRBV7-2 and TRBJ2-6; the D gene is possibly TRBD2 (6 bases). Looked up from germline, CDR1 is SGHTA and CDR2 is FQGNSA. This CDR3 region has 18 residues. V lost 4 bases to trimming and J lost 10 bases, with 26 bases between them. The CDR3 nucleotides are TGTGCCAGCAGCTCGCTACCGGGGGAAAAGACTGAGCCGAACGTCCTGACTTTC. Its protein is CASSSLPGEKTEPNVLTF.

The sample holds many counts of this clonotype. J is TRBJ2-7 and V is TRBV29-1, with TRBD1 matching over 9 bases. The length of the CDR3 is 13 residues. With 6 bases clipped from V and 5 bases from J, the junction kept 8 bases outside the gene matches. Germline V gene data show CDR1 as SQVTM and CDR2 as ANQGSEA. The CDR3 bases are TGCAGCGTGGGGGACAGGGAGGACCACGAGCAGTACTTC. Its translation is CSVGDREDHEQYF.

A note on this clonotype: The conserved closing phenylalanine or tryptophan is absent in this CDR3, likely reflecting a read error. It is unclear where the CDR3 begins or ends on the DNA, so no DNA is shown, and the CDR3 is as TCRdb lists it. This chain connects TRBV2 to TRBJ1-6. The CDR3 sequence runs 15 residues, both termini included. The V gene's germline CDR1 is SNHLY and CDR2 FYNNEI. The CDR3: CASSVVMNTEAFFGQ.

A remark on this clonotype: One end of the junction does not line up with germline, which may come from a read error. This chain uses TRBV10-2 with TRBJ2-5, with D perhaps matching TRBD1 or TRBD2 (5 bases each). The CDR3 spans 18 residues. Germline values: CDR1 WSHSY, CDR2 SAAADI. CDR3 in amino acids: CASSESKSSSRQGETPYF. CDR3 nucleotide sequence: TGCGCCAGCAGTGAGTCGAAAAGCTCTAGCAGGCAGGGCGAGACCCCGTACTTC.

This chain joins TRBV7-2 and TRBJ2-2; D uncertain. The CDR3 is 16 residues long. Germline lookup yields CDR1 SGHTA and CDR2 FQGNSA. The V end lost 4 bases, the J end lost 7 bases, and 19 bases lay between the germline ends. CDR3 amino acids: CASSSRGANWGGELFF. CDR3 nucleotide sequence: TGTGCCAGCAGCTCCAGAGGTGCGAACTGGGGCGGGGAGCTGTTTTTT.

The J gene is TRBJ2-7, the V gene TRBV9; D is undetermined. Germline V gene sequence: CDR1 SGDLS, CDR2 YYNGEE. V was shortened by 4 bases and J by 10 bases, with 18 bases between the two germline ends. The CDR3 consists of 13 residues. Here the CDR3 DNA reads TGTGCCAGCAGCTTAGCTGGTAGGTACGCTCAGTACTTC. Translated: CASSLAGRYAQYF.

A note on this clonotype: The CDR3 does not end in the conserved phenylalanine or tryptophan, so this is likely a read error. The chain links TRBV7-2 to TRBJ1-3; a possible D gene is TRBD1 (6 bases). The CDR3 length is 14 residues. Trimming shortened V by 4 bases and J by 11 bases, and 18 bases separated the two germline ends. Germline values: CDR1 SGHTA, CDR2 FQGNSA. The CDR3 sequence is CASSYQGRGKPIYV. The CDR3 nucleotides are TGTGCCAGCAGCTACCAGGGGAGGGGAAAACCCATATATGTT.

The rearrangement joins TRBV6-2 or TRBV6-3 to TRBJ2-5; D is unresolved. Germline-derived CDR1 and CDR2 are MNHEY and SVGEGT. The CDR3 extends over 15 amino acids. Trimming took off 7 bases at V and 5 bases at J, with 20 bases between the two ends. The CDR3 here is CASIFRPSQEETQYF. Here the CDR3 DNA reads TGTGCCAGCATATTTAGGCCAAGTCAGGAGGAGACCCAGTACTTC.

Concerning this clonotype itself: One end of the junction fails to match germline, which may point to a read error. The rearrangement joins TRBV2 to TRBJ2-7; tentatively, D is TRBD2 (6 bases). Looked up from germline, CDR1 is SNHLY and CDR2 is FYNNEI. This CDR3 region has 14 residues. The CDR3 nucleotides read TGTGCCAGCAGTGCAGCGGGCCTAACCTACGAGCTGCACTTC. Translated: CASSAAGLTYELHF. The whole variable domain, remainder taken from reference TRBV2 and TRBJ2-7, is EPEVTQTPSHQVTQMGQEVILRCVPISNHLYFYWYRQILGQKVEFLVSFYNNEISEKSEIFDDQFSVERPDGSNFTLKIRSTKLEDSAMYFCASSAAGLTYELHFGPGTRLTVT.

This clonotype was picked up many times. V is TRBV4-2 and J is TRBJ1-2; the match to TRBD1 covers 8 bases. Germline V gives CDR1 LGHNA, CDR2 YNFKEQ. The CDR3 totals 15 residues. The V segment lost 4 bases and the J segment 4 bases; nucleotides outside the gene matches: 8. The CDR3 loop is CASSRGQGGTYGYTF. CDR3 nucleotide sequence: TGTGCCAGCAGCCGAGGACAGGGCGGGACCTATGGCTACACCTTC.

The genes are TRBV19 and TRBJ1-5; D possibly corresponds to TRBD1 (5 bases). Germline CDR1 and CDR2: LNHDA and SQIVND (reference sequence). V was pared by 3 bases and J by 9 bases, with 24 bases between. The CDR3 contains 17 residues. This chain's CDR3 is CASSISGAFVVQGPQHF. The DNA for the CDR3 is TGTGCCAGTAGTATCTCTGGGGCCTTCGTGGTGCAAGGGCCCCAGCATTTT.

Concerning this clonotype itself: A read error may explain this, as a much larger clone is one base away. The chain carries TRBV12-5 and TRBJ2-5; no clear D gene. The length of the CDR3 is 13 residues. Germline values: CDR1 LGHNT, CDR2 FRNRAP. In DNA form, the CDR3 reads TGTGCTACCCCAGCCCGAGGTAAAGAGGCCCAGTACTTC. This translates into CATPARGKEAQYF.